These 9 T cell receptor beta chains originate from one sample sequenced in a study of shared clonotypes between healthy human individuals (dated by TCRdb to the early 2020s). To prepare the library, the immunoSEQ multiplex PCR assay was applied. TCRdb carries this immuneACCESS record with in-frame sequences only. Its versions omit some clonotypes, under half of them owing to an unresolved V gene in the studies checked, with the rest unexplained. The sample table lists under 2,000,000 clones, 85% to 95% of them with a count of one. The ten largest account for around 1.2% of the sample. CD8 naive samples were CD45RO-negative cells positively selected for CCR7, giving a CD45RA+CCR7+ population that excluded TemRA cells. The material sequenced was naive CD8+ T cells sorted from blood. The meaning of the sample's cell subset or site label: CD45RA+CCR7+. All receptors derive from a young man in good health.

A single count supports this clone. V is TRBV19 and J is TRBJ1-1; unclear D gene. The CDR3 sequence is 12 residues long. Germline lookup yields CDR1 LNHDA and CDR2 SQIVND (reference sequence). Trimming removed 2 bases from V and 10 bases from J, with 11 bases in between. In DNA form, the CDR3 reads TGTGCCAGTAGTATAATTGGGAGGATAGCTTTCTTT. Translation gives CASSIIGRIAFF.

On this clone: Other DNA sequences from this sample encode an identical CDR3 as well. The genes are TRBV11-2 and TRBJ2-1, with D unclear. Germline CDR1 SGHAT, CDR2 FQNNGV. This CDR3 is 12 amino acids long. Trimming cost V 1 base and J 8 bases, with 6 bases left between them. CDR3 residues: CASSLVGDEQFF. The CDR3 region has the DNA TGTGCCAGCAGCTTAGTTGGGGATGAGCAGTTCTTC.

The chain links TRBV27 to TRBJ2-1; no definite D call. Per the germline V gene, CDR1 is MNHEY and CDR2 is SMNVEV (reference sequence). CDR3 size: 14 residues. Between the trimmed V and J ends, which lost 5 bases and 5 bases, there was a span of 13 bases. CDR3 in DNA: TGTGCCAGCAGTAAAGTCGAGGCCAACAATGAGCAGTTCTTC. This sequence encodes CASSKVEANNEQFF.

The V gene is TRBV7-9, the J gene TRBJ2-7; D might be TRBD2 (7 bases). CDR1 is SEHNR and CDR2 is FQNEAQ in the germline V gene (reference sequence). The CDR3 sequence is 15 residues long. With 4 bases removed from V and 1 base from J, the gap between germline ends came to 14 bases. The CDR3 here is CASSSQGGSSYEQYF. CDR3 sequence (DNA): TGTGCCAGCAGCTCACAGGGAGGGAGTTCCTACGAGCAGTACTTC.

This chain joins TRBV7-6 and TRBJ2-7; TRBD1 agrees at 9 bases. This CDR3 region has 15 residues. The J segment lost 3 bases and the V segment lost 5 bases, leaving 8 bases of the junction unmatched. CDR1 is SGHVS, CDR2 FNYEAQ, per germline. The CDR3 protein is CASSVTGGSIYEQYF. For the CDR3, the DNA is TGTGCCAGCAGCGTTACAGGGGGCAGTATCTACGAGCAGTACTTC.

This chain uses TRBV28 with TRBJ2-1; D is possibly TRBD2 (7 bases). V dropped 5 bases and J dropped 8 bases, with 19 bases sitting between them. There are 15 residues in the CDR3. Germline values: CDR1 MDHEN, CDR2 SYDVKM. The CDR3 region has the DNA TGTGCCAGCAGTCCCTTAGGGGGGGGTTGGGATGAGCAGTTCTTC. Encoded protein: CASSPLGGGWDEQFF.

This chain uses TRBV5-1 with TRBJ2-2; D unclear. With 0 bases removed from V and 3 bases from J, the gap between germline ends came to 3 bases. CDR1 and CDR2 (germline): SGHRS, YFSETQ. The length of the CDR3 is 13 residues. CDR3 protein: CASSLGYTGELFF. The DNA of the CDR3 is TGCGCCAGCAGCTTGGGATACACCGGGGAGCTGTTTTTT.

Only one count was recorded for this clone. The rearrangement uses TRBV6-1 and TRBJ2-3; 9 nucleotides line up with TRBD2. Germline values: CDR1 MNHNS, CDR2 SASEGT. The V segment lost 2 bases and the J segment 2 bases; nucleotides outside the gene matches: 2. CDR3 length: 15 residues. The CDR3, as DNA: TGTGCCAGCAGTGAACTAGCGGGGTTCACAGATACGCAGTATTTT. The encoded protein is CASSELAGFTDTQYF.

With respect to this clone: Other DNA variants within this sample encode the same CDR3. The chain couples TRBV5-4 to TRBJ2-1, with a weak D call TRBD1 (6 bases). The CDR3 runs to 15 residues. Deletions cut 2 bases from V and 0 bases from J, with 9 bases between. Per the germline V gene, CDR1 is SGHNT and CDR2 is YYREEE (reference sequence). Here the CDR3 reads CASSFQGSSYNEQFF. The DNA for the CDR3 is TGTGCCAGCAGCTTTCAGGGGAGCTCCTACAATGAGCAGTTCTTC.